This T cell receptor (beta chain) was captured in a study of shared clonotypes between healthy human individuals. Whole-study results and caveats: The study found lower generation probabilities in non-shared clonotypes than in those shared by all four donors. Incompleteness in sorted-subset sequencing, despite large depth, was shown by rarefaction.

Note on this clone: Antigen specificity is unknown.

TCRdb keeps only in-frame clones here, not all; method: immunoSEQ multiplex PCR. The sample lists around 2.5 million clones, roughly 93% occurring once. V was shortened by 4 bases and J by 4 bases, with 12 bases between the two germline ends. The germline V gene encodes CDR1 MGHRA and CDR2 YSYEKL. This CDR3 contains 14 residues. Specimen: naive CD4+ T cells from PBMCs. Subset indicated: CD45RA+ positively selected. This clonotype was obtained from a man between 18 and 35 years old in good health. Some clones in this sample may be carry-over from other donors' samples. The V gene is TRBV4-1, the J gene TRBJ2-3; D gene uncertain. The CDR3 protein is CASSPLRTADTQYF. CDR3 coding DNA: TGCGCCAGCAGCCCTCTCAGGACGGCAGATACGCAGTATTTT.